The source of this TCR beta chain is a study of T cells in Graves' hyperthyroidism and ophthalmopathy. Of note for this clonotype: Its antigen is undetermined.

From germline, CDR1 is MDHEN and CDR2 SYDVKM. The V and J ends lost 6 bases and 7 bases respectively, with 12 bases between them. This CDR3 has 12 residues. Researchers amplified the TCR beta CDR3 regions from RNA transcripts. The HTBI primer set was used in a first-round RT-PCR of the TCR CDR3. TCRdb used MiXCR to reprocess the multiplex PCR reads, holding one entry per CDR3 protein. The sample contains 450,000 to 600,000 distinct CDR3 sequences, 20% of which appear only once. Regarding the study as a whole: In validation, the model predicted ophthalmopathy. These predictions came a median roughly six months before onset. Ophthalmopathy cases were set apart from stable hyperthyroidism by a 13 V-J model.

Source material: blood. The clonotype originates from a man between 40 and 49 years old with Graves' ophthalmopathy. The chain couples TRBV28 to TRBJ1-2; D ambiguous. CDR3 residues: CASSSNGLGYTF. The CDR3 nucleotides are TGTGCCAGCAGCTCCAATGGGCTTGGCTACACCTTC.